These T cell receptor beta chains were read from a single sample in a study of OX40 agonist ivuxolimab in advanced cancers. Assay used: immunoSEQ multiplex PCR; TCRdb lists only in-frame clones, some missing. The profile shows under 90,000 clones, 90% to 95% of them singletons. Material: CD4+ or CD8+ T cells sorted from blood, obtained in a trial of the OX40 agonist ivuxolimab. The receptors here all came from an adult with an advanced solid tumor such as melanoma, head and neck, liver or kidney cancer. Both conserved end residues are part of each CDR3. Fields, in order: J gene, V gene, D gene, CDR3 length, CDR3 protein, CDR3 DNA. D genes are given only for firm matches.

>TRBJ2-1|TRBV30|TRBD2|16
CAWSAHSGRDYNEQFF
TGTGCCTGGAGTGCCCATAGCGGGAGGGACTACAATGAGCAGTTCTTC
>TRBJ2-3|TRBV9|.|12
CASSVDLDTQYF
TGTGCCAGCAGCGTAGATCTAGATACGCAGTATTTT
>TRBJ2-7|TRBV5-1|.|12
CASSSDDGQQYF
TGCGCCAGCAGCTCGGATGACGGACAGCAGTACTTC
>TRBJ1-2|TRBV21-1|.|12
CASSKGHRGYTF
TGTGCCAGCAGCAAGGGCCACAGGGGCTACACCTTC
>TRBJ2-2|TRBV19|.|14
CASSIGGNTGELFF
TGTGCCAGTAGTATTGGCGGGAACACCGGGGAGCTGTTTTTT
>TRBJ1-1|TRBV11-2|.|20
CASSLDRGGTPPGRNTEAFF
TGTGCCAGCAGCTTAGATCGAGGCGGGACCCCCCCAGGACGAAACACTGAAGCTTTCTTT
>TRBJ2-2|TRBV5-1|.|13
CASSPLGSGELFF
TGCGCCAGCAGCCCCCTGGGGTCCGGGGAGCTGTTTTTT
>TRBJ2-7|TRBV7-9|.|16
CASSSGEGQSSYEQYF
TGTGCCAGCAGCTCGGGGGAGGGACAATCTTCCTACGAGCAGTACTTC
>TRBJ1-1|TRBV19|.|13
CASSLRTATEAFF
TGTGCCAGTAGTTTACGGACGGCCACTGAAGCTTTCTTT
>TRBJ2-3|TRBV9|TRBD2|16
CASSLGTSESTDTQYF
TGTGCCAGCAGCCTAGGGACTAGCGAGAGCACAGATACGCAGTATTTT
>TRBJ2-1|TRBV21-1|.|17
CASSKEQGTRSYNEQFF
TGTGCCAGCAGCAAAGAACAGGGGACCCGCTCCTACAATGAGCAGTTCTTC